The 17 T cell receptor beta chains given below trace back to one sample, sequenced in a study of human thymus T cells. Data came from immunoSEQ multiplex PCR; TCRdb stores just in-frame clones and leaves some out. This sample has tens of thousands of clones, with 95% found just once. The thymus was resected at corrective cardiac surgery. The source material was thymus tissue. The receptors were sampled from a girl in the first two years of life with a congenital heart defect but otherwise immunologically healthy.

The chain links TRBV11-3 to TRBJ2-3; no clear D. The CDR3 runs 12 residues. From germline, CDR1 is SGHNT and CDR2 YENEEA. V was shortened by 8 bases and J by 5 bases, with 11 bases between the two germline ends. CDR3 sequence reads: CASVVGRDTQYF. The DNA of the CDR3 is TGTGCCAGCGTGGTGGGTCGAGATACGCAGTATTTT.

V and J are TRBV2 and TRBJ1-1, with TRBD1 as a possible D gene (5 bases). The V end was cut by 8 bases, the J end by 8 bases, with 18 bases between. Looked up from germline, CDR1 is SNHLY and CDR2 is FYNNEI. This CDR3 has 13 residues. CDR3 loop: CASGGTPEGEAFF. As DNA, the CDR3 is TGTGCCAGCGGAGGGACGCCGGAAGGGGAAGCTTTCTTT. The whole variable domain, filled in from reference TRBV2 and TRBJ1-1, reads EPEVTQTPSHQVTQMGQEVILRCVPISNHLYFYWYRQILGQKVEFLVSFYNNEISEKSEIFDDQFSVERPDGSNFTLKIRSTKLEDSAMYFCASGGTPEGEAFFGQGTRLTVV.

This clone was found once. The chain couples TRBV4-3 to TRBJ2-5; D gene uncertain. V was cut by 0 bases and J by 5 bases, with 16 bases left in between. The CDR3 has 16 amino acids. Germline V gene lookup returns CDR1 LGHNA and CDR2 YSLEER. The CDR3 region is CASSQEWGKGLETQYF. The CDR3 nucleotides are TGCGCCAGCAGCCAAGAGTGGGGTAAGGGATTGGAGACCCAGTACTTC.

The rearrangement joins TRBV30 to TRBJ2-7, with TRBD2 matching over 7 bases. Germline V CDR1 and CDR2: GTSNPN, SVGIG (reference sequence). V lost 0 bases, J lost 4 bases, and 9 bases stayed unmatched. CDR3 length: 15 residues. In DNA, the CDR3 is TGTGCCTGGAGTGTACGCGCCAGGCGGGGGTACGAGCAGTACTTC. Its protein product is CAWSVRARRGYEQYF.

The chain uses TRBV4-1 and TRBJ2-2, with 13 nucleotides matching TRBD2. The CDR3 totals 15 residues. The V and J ends lost 6 bases and 5 bases, in that order; junction bases with no gene match: 3. The germline V gene has CDR1 MGHRA and CDR2 YSYEKL. The CDR3 here is CASRGTSGKTGELFF. The CDR3 nucleotides are TGCGCCAGCAGAGGGACTAGCGGGAAGACCGGGGAGCTGTTTTTT.

The chain links TRBV30 to TRBJ2-7; TRBD1 might be the D (6 bases). CDR3 length: 14 residues. V was pared by 4 bases and J by 1 base, with 14 bases between. The germline CDR1 and CDR2 sequences are GTSNPN and SVGIG (reference sequence). In nucleotides, the CDR3 is TGTGCCTGGAAGAAAGCCAGGGGTTCCTACGAGCAGTACTTC. Amino acids: CAWKKARGSYEQYF.

This clone was observed once. The gene calls are TRBV7-2 and TRBJ2-7; TRBD1 matches at 10 bases. The junction had 5 bases not matched to a gene; V was cut back by 6 bases and J by 3 bases. Germline loops: CDR1 SGHTA, CDR2 FQGNSA. The CDR3 totals 14 residues. CDR3 nucleotide sequence: TGTGCCAGCAGGACAGGGGGCTCCGTCTACGAGCAGTACTTC. This gives the protein CASRTGGSVYEQYF.

The chain carries TRBV4-3 and TRBJ1-1; D gene uncertain. Germline V gene sequence: CDR1 LGHNA, CDR2 YSLEER. CDR3 length: 14 amino acids. Trimming took 9 bases from V and 7 from J, leaving 21 bases between them. CDR3 nucleotides: TGCGCCAGTAAAGATAGGGCAGGCCGAAATGAAGCTTTCTTT. Translating gives CASKDRAGRNEAFF.

The J gene is TRBJ2-1, the V gene TRBV19; 11 bases are a match to TRBD1. Trimming at V came to 10 bases and at J to 2 bases, leaving 25 bases not matched to a gene. Germline V gene data show CDR1 as LNHDA and CDR2 as SQIVND (reference sequence). This CDR3 has 21 residues. CDR3 in amino acids: CATRTGGLVAGRSRTYNEQFF. In DNA form, the CDR3 reads TGTGCCACAAGGACAGGGGGCTTGGTAGCGGGAAGGAGTAGAACCTACAATGAGCAGTTCTTC.

The chain links TRBV7-9 to TRBJ2-7, with 9 bases matching TRBD1. The J segment lost 0 bases and the V segment lost 0 bases, leaving 9 bases of the junction unmatched. The germline CDR1 and CDR2 sequences are SEHNR and FQNEAQ (reference sequence). The CDR3 sequence is 18 residues long. CDR3 in amino acids: CASSLAKGRDRASYEQYF. DNA of the CDR3: TGTGCCAGCAGCTTAGCGAAGGGAAGGGACAGGGCCTCCTACGAGCAGTACTTC.

This clone was seen more than once but under ten times. The rearrangement joins TRBV27 to TRBJ1-5; D perhaps matches TRBD1 (6 bases). V lost 5 bases, J lost 8 bases, and 10 bases lay in between. CDR3 length equals 12 residues. CDR1 is MNHEY and CDR2 is SMNVEV in the germline V gene (reference sequence). Here the CDR3 DNA reads TGTGCCAGCAGTCTCCCAGGGGAGCCCCAGCATTTT. This gives the protein CASSLPGEPQHF.

The V gene is TRBV2, the J gene TRBJ2-2, with D perhaps matching TRBD1 (6 bases). Germline CDR1 and CDR2: SNHLY and FYNNEI. Trimming stripped 8 bases from V and 0 bases from J, with 13 bases between. The CDR3 is made up of 15 amino acids. The CDR3 DNA sequence: TGTGCCAGCCGATGGGGGACAACGAACACCGGGGAGCTGTTTTTT. This translates into CASRWGTTNTGELFF.

The V gene is TRBV4-3, the J gene TRBJ2-7; 7 bases match TRBD2. Germline V gene data show CDR1 as LGHNA and CDR2 as YSLEER. Losses at the gene ends were 0 bases for V and 2 bases for J; bases not matched to a gene: 13. The CDR3 contains 18 residues. CDR3 DNA: TGCGCCAGCAGCCAAGATTGGGGACCAGGGAGGGGAACCTACGAGCAGTACTTC. It is translated as CASSQDWGPGRGTYEQYF.

V and J are TRBV6-5 and TRBJ2-7, with D possibly matching TRBD2 (6 bases). Between the trimmed V and J ends, which lost 2 bases and 2 bases, there was a span of 13 bases. CDR1 is MNHEY and CDR2 is SVGAGI in the germline V gene. CDR3 length: 15 amino acids. This CDR3 is CASSYNRDFTYEQYF. CDR3 in DNA: TGTGCCAGCAGTTACAACCGGGACTTCACCTACGAGCAGTACTTC.

The chain is built from TRBV2 and TRBJ2-2; 10 bases are shared with TRBD1. Germline V lookup: CDR1 SNHLY, CDR2 FYNNEI. V dropped 10 bases and J dropped 0; count of bases not matched to a gene: 8. The CDR3 consists of 16 residues. In DNA form, the CDR3 reads TGTGCCACCCGGACAGGGGGAGAAGCGAACACCGGGGAGCTGTTTTTT. Translation: CATRTGGEANTGELFF.

V and J are TRBV28 and TRBJ1-2; no definite D call. Trimming took 7 bases from V and 4 from J, leaving 13 bases between them. This CDR3 contains 13 residues. Per germline, CDR1 MDHEN and CDR2 SYDVKM. The CDR3 loop reads CASTPGRFYGYTF. CDR3 nucleotides: TGTGCCAGCACCCCTGGACGGTTCTATGGCTACACCTTC.

The rearrangement links TRBV11-2 to TRBJ2-3; possible D gene TRBD2, 6 bases. Germline CDR1 is SGHAT and CDR2 is FQNNGV. The ends were cut back, 0 bases at V and 0 bases at J, with 13 bases in the middle. This CDR3 contains 17 residues. The CDR3 region is CASSLDSEGESTDTQYF. Here the CDR3 DNA reads TGTGCCAGCAGCTTAGATTCGGAGGGAGAAAGCACAGATACGCAGTATTTT.